This TCR beta chain is from a study of T cell clusters in autoimmune cytopenias. Regarding the study as a whole: Healthy donors had about 3.1-fold more exclusive TRB clusters than active autoimmune hepatitis patients. TRB repertoire shifts in secondary cytopenia and chronic lymphocytic leukemia mostly reflected lymphoma, not autoimmunity.

TRB was amplified by touch-down multiplex PCR, primer pools A and B combined. Each CDR3 protein gets one entry in TCRdb, which reprocessed the multiplex PCR reads and gives no DNA. The table gives 5,500 to 6,500 distinct CDR3 sequences; the top ten clones make up around 5.4% of it. About 39,000 genome equivalents of blood DNA were amplified for TRB. CDR1 is LNHDA, CDR2 SQIVND, per germline (reference sequence). The length of the CDR3 is 15 residues. As regards this clonotype: Its matching antigen is unknown.

Separately, the same data were catalogued under a study of T cell repertoires in aging, cancer and after chemotherapy. Per that paper: Across the chemotherapy interval, each cancer cohort showed higher median generation probability, suggesting thymic rebound. Immunological memory after chemotherapy cannot be judged from the repertoire data.

Sequencing used peripheral blood. The chain recombines TRBV19 with TRBJ2-2; the D call from TCRdb, TRBD2, cannot be confirmed without DNA. This clonotype was obtained from a human donor in good health. The CDR3 sequence is CASKKREYGAGELFF.